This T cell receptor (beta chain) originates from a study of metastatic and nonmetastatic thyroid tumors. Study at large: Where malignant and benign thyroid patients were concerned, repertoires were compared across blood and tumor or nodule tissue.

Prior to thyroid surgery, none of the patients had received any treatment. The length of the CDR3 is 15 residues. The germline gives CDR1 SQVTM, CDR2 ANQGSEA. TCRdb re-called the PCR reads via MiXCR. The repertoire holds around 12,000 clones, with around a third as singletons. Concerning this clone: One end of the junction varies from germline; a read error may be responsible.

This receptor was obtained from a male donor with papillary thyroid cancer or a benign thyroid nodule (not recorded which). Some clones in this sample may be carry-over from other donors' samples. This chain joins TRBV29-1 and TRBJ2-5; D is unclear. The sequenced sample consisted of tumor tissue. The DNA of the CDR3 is TGCAGCGTACAGACGGACGGATATAGACAAGAGACCCAGTCCTTC. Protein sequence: CSVQTDGYRQETQSF.